This record looks at one T cell receptor beta chain sequence and its context. This record comes from a study of OX40 agonist ivuxolimab in advanced cancers. This table comes from immunoSEQ multiplex PCR, and its TCRdb copy is limited to in-frame clones, with some not included. The sample records approximately 70,000 clones, under 95% being singletons. The CDR3 consists of 16 residues. V lost 3 bases, J lost 4 bases, and 5 bases stayed unmatched. The germline CDR1 and CDR2 sequences are MNHEY and SVGAGI. This TCR was sampled from an adult with an advanced solid tumor such as melanoma, head and neck, liver or kidney cancer. Sequencing used CD4+ or CD8+ T cells sorted from blood, obtained in a trial of the OX40 agonist ivuxolimab. The chain carries TRBV6-5 and TRBJ2-4; TRBD2 matches 11 bases. CDR3 DNA sequence: TGTGCCAGCAGTTATCGTCCTAGCGGGGGGAAAAACATTCAGTACTTC. Protein: CASSYRPSGGKNIQYF.